The source of this T cell receptor (beta chain) is a study of monozygotic twins with inflammatory bowel disease. Whole blood without T cell sorting served as the source of isolated total RNA. CDR1 is MDHEN, CDR2 SYDVKM, per germline. The CDR3 has 16 residues. TCRalpha and TCRbeta cDNA underwent two nested PCRs of roughly 16 and 10 cycles. TCRdb re-called the 5' RACE reads; one entry per CDR3 protein, DNA not given. Recorded for this sample: 400,000 to 500,000 distinct CDR3 sequences. Material: blood. The sequence was obtained from a human donor with ulcerative colitis or Crohn's disease, or a healthy co-twin of an affected twin (not recorded which). V gene TRBV28 combines with J gene TRBJ2-5; TCRdb's D gene call, TRBD2, goes unchecked for lack of DNA. The CDR3: CASSLGVSGSQETQYF.